The rows below give T cell receptor beta chains drawn from one sample of a study of a mutant IDH1 vaccine in newly diagnosed glioma. The assay was immunoSEQ multiplex PCR, and TCRdb's table has in-frame clones only and misses some. The repertoire holds 55,000 to 70,000 clones, with around 86% as singletons. Specimen: PBMCs, collected from a glioma patient treated with radiotherapy, temozolomide or both. Every receptor here comes from a man aged 25-45 years with glioma. The CDR3 runs from the conserved cysteine through the conserved F or W. A D gene is named only where the DNA matches it firmly. Only part of the rows carry a size: once, few, many, or a class if the clone is expanded.

TRBV7-2	TRBJ1-1	.	.	TGTGCCAGCAGCTGGAACACTGAAGCTTTCTTT	CASSWNTEAFF
TRBV5-4	TRBJ2-7	.	.	TGTGCCAGCAGCCCCGGGACAGAGCAGTACTTC	CASSPGTEQYF
TRBV19	TRBJ2-1	.	once	TGTGCCAGTAGTAACCCGGGGAGCTCCTACAATGAGCAGTTCTTC	CASSNPGSSYNEQFF
TRBV19	TRBJ2-7	.	once	TGTGCCAGTAGTACTTCGGGTCGGTACGAGCAGTACTTC	CASSTSGRYEQYF
TRBV10-3	TRBJ2-5	TRBD1	.	TGTGCCATCAGTGAACCATGGACAGGGAAACAAGAGACCCAGTACTTC	CAISEPWTGKQETQYF
TRBV9	TRBJ2-7	TRBD2	.	TGTGCCAGCAGCTTTGGACTAGCGGGTGTCCACGAGCAGTACTTC	CASSFGLAGVHEQYF
TRBV7-9	TRBJ2-3	.	once	TGTGCCAGCAGCTCCACCGGGACGGGCAGCACAGATACGCAGTATTTT	CASSSTGTGSTDTQYF
TRBV13	TRBJ2-3	.	.	TGTGCCAGCAGCTCGAGACTTGAGGGAGATACGCAGTATTTT	CASSSRLEGDTQYF
TRBV18	TRBJ1-5	.	.	TGTGCCAGCTCCCCCGGCTCACGCAATCAGCCCCAGCATTTT	CASSPGSRNQPQHF
TRBV15	TRBJ1-4	.	.	TGTGCCACCAGCAGGGACGACGGACATAATGAAAAACTGTTTTTT	CATSRDDGHNEKLFF
TRBV5-1	TRBJ1-2	.	.	TGCGCCAGCAGTCGCGGTGTCTTTAACTATGGCTACACCTTC	CASSRGVFNYGYTF
TRBV14	TRBJ1-4	.	once	TGTGCCAGCAGCCGACGGGCAACTAATGAAAAACTGTTTTTT	CASSRRATNEKLFF
TRBV5-1	TRBJ2-1	TRBD1	.	TGCGCCAGCAGCCCCCCAGGACAGGGGGGTTACAATGAGCAGTTCTTC	CASSPPGQGGYNEQFF
TRBV13	TRBJ2-3	TRBD1	.	TGTGCCAGCAGCCCCGGTGGGTCAGGGGGTGCAGATACGCAGTATTTT	CASSPGGSGGADTQYF
TRBV5-6	TRBJ2-7	.	.	TGTGCCAGCAGCTTGGGAAGGGGCCACGAGCAGTACTTC	CASSLGRGHEQYF
TRBV7-9	TRBJ1-3	.	once	TGTGCCAGCGTATATGGAAACACCATATATTTT	CASVYGNTIYF
TRBV19	TRBJ1-1	.	.	TGTGCCAGTAGTATATCGAAGGGATCCCCTGAAGCTTTCTTT	CASSISKGSPEAFF
TRBV5-1	TRBJ2-3	.	.	TGCGCCAGCAGCTTGAACCCTACAGAGGATACGCAGTATTTT	CASSLNPTEDTQYF
TRBV2	TRBJ1-6	.	once	TGTGCCAGCAGACAAGGCGAGGGTTGGAATTCACCCCTCCACTTT	CASRQGEGWNSPLHF
TRBV11-2	TRBJ2-5	TRBD1	.	TGTGTCAGCAGCCCACGATCGGCTGGACCCAGGGGGCACATAGAGACCCAGTACTTC	CVSSPRSAGPRGHIETQYF
TRBV18	TRBJ2-5	.	.	TGTGCCAGCTCACCAAGCAGTGGCCCCCAAGAGACCCAGTACTTC	CASSPSSGPQETQYF
TRBV18	TRBJ1-2	.	.	TGTGCCAGCTCGCGGGTGCAGGGCGCTAACTATGGCTACACCTTC	CASSRVQGANYGYTF
TRBV27	TRBJ1-5	.	few	TGTGCCAGCAGTCCCCAACTCCTTACAGCTCAGCCCCAGCATTTT	CASSPQLLTAQPQHF
TRBV11-3	TRBJ2-1	.	.	TGTGCCAGCAGCTTAGACGGTGGCAGCCTTGGGGGATCCTACAATGAGCAGTTCTTC	CASSLDGGSLGGSYNEQFF
TRBV4-1	TRBJ1-5	.	.	TGCGCCAGCAGCCATGGTGGGACACCAGATCAGCCCCAGCATTTT	CASSHGGTPDQPQHF
TRBV5-6	TRBJ2-2	.	.	TGTGCCAGCAGCTTAGATTGGGGCAGGGTGAACACCGGGGAGCTGTTTTTT	CASSLDWGRVNTGELFF
TRBV19	TRBJ2-1	TRBD2	.	TGTGCCAGTAGTATAGAACTAGCGGGGACCCCTGGGGATGAGCAGTTCTTC	CASSIELAGTPGDEQFF
TRBV4-1	TRBJ1-1	.	once	TGCGCCAGCAGCCAAGGTGGGGGCCTGGCGAACACTGAAGCTTTCTTT	CASSQGGGLANTEAFF
TRBV6-5	TRBJ1-2	TRBD1	.	TGTGCCAGCAGACAATTCCGGGACAGGGACTATGGCTACACCTTC	CASRQFRDRDYGYTF
TRBV30	TRBJ1-6	.	.	TGTGCCTGGGGGGGGCGGGGGGGCTCAATGAGCTCCTATAATTCACCCCTCCACTTT	CAWGGRGGSMSSYNSPLHF
TRBV19	TRBJ2-5	TRBD2	.	TGTGCCAGTAGTATTACGAGCGGGGGGGCCCAAGAGACCCAGTACTTC	CASSITSGGAQETQYF
TRBV21-1	TRBJ1-1	.	.	TGTGCCAGCAGTCCCCCAGGGGTCTTGTCACCACAAAACACTGAAGCTTTCTTT	CASSPPGVLSPQNTEAFF
TRBV5-1	TRBJ2-1	.	.	TGCGCCAGCAGGATTTACCTCCAGGAGCAGTTCTTC	CASRIYLQEQFF
TRBV10-2	TRBJ2-7	TRBD2	.	TGCGCCAGCAGATTAGCGGGGGCCCCCTTAGAGCAGTACTTC	CASRLAGAPLEQYF
TRBV7-2	TRBJ1-1	TRBD1	.	TGTGCCAGCAGCTTAGGGGGGACAGGGATTGTGAACACTGAAGCTTTCTTT	CASSLGGTGIVNTEAFF
TRBV5-1	TRBJ1-1	TRBD1	.	TGCGCCAGCAGCTTCGGACAGGGAGGGTACACTGAAGCTTTCTTT	CASSFGQGGYTEAFF
TRBV10-1	TRBJ2-3	TRBD2	.	TGCGCCAGCAGTGATGGGCTAGCGGGGGTGGATACGCAGTATTTT	CASSDGLAGVDTQYF
TRBV7-2	TRBJ2-1	.	.	TGTGCCAGCAGCTTATCGGTCTATGAGCAGTTCTTC	CASSLSVYEQFF
TRBV28	TRBJ2-3	TRBD2	once	TGTGCCAGCAGGGGGAAGCGGGGGGACAATACGCAGTATTTT	CASRGKRGDNTQYF
TRBV4-2	TRBJ2-5	.	.	TGTGCCAGCAGCCAAGGGGGGGCAGACCAAGAGACCCAGTACTTC	CASSQGGADQETQYF
TRBV9	TRBJ2-5	.	.	TGTGCCAGCAGCGTAACGTGGGGGCGGGATCGGACCCAGTACTTC	CASSVTWGRDRTQYF
TRBV11-1	TRBJ2-5	.	.	TGTGCCAGCAGTCGTCTCCAAGAGACCCAGTACTTC	CASSRLQETQYF
TRBV18	TRBJ2-7	.	.	TGTGCCAGCTCACCCTCGTCCGGGGCTCGCTACGAGCAGTACTTC	CASSPSSGARYEQYF
TRBV7-9	TRBJ1-1	TRBD1	few	TGTGCCAGCAGCTCTTCAGGACAGGGTCCCGCTGAAGCTTTCTTT	CASSSSGQGPAEAFF
TRBV6-5	TRBJ1-4	TRBD1	.	TGTGCCAGCAGCTCCGGGACAGGGACTAATGAAAAACTGTTTTTT	CASSSGTGTNEKLFF
TRBV6-1	TRBJ2-7	TRBD2	.	TGTGCCAGCAGTGGAGGTAGCGGGGGGGCCTACGAGCAGTACTTC	CASSGGSGGAYEQYF
TRBV19	TRBJ1-2	.	once	TGTGCCAGTAGTATGGACGGAGGCACTAACTATGGCTACACCTTC	CASSMDGGTNYGYTF
TRBV5-6	TRBJ1-6	.	.	TGTGCCAGCAGCTTGGGGGGTCTAGGTAATTCACCCCTCCACTTT	CASSLGGLGNSPLHF
TRBV28	TRBJ2-7	.	.	TGTGCCAGCAGTGATTCCTACGAGCAGTACTTC	CASSDSYEQYF
TRBV7-9	TRBJ2-1	TRBD1	.	TGTGCCAGCAGCCACCTAACCGCGGACAGGGGGCGTAATGAGCAGTTCTTC	CASSHLTADRGRNEQFF
TRBV4-2	TRBJ2-1	TRBD2	.	TGTGCCAGCAGCCAACCTAAGACTAGCGATGAGCAGTTCTTC	CASSQPKTSDEQFF
TRBV18	TRBJ1-5	.	.	TGTGCCAGCTCACGACCCGGGACAAATCAGCCCCAGCATTTT	CASSRPGTNQPQHF
TRBV15	TRBJ1-5	.	few	TGTGCCACCAGTGGCAGGGTGGAGCAGCCCCAGCATTTT	CATSGRVEQPQHF
TRBV4-1	TRBJ2-3	.	.	TGCGCCAGCAGCCACGCCCCAACGAACCCAGTCACAGATACGCAGTATTTT	CASSHAPTNPVTDTQYF
TRBV19	TRBJ2-3	.	.	TGTGCCAGTAGTACCCGGGGCACAGATACGCAGTATTTT	CASSTRGTDTQYF
TRBV4-2	TRBJ2-7	.	.	TGTGCCAGCAGCCAAGCAGGTGCCCAGACCTACGAGCAGTACTTC	CASSQAGAQTYEQYF
TRBV2	TRBJ1-3	.	.	TGTGCCAGCAGTGAATCGGACAGAGCTGGAAACACCATATATTTT	CASSESDRAGNTIYF
TRBV4-1	TRBJ2-2	.	.	TGCGCCAGCAGCCCTTCCCCGGGACTCCGGGAGACGGAGCTGTTTTTT	CASSPSPGLRETELFF
TRBV9	TRBJ2-3	.	.	TGTGCCAGCAGCGTACAGGGTTTGGATACGCAGTATTTT	CASSVQGLDTQYF
TRBV27	TRBJ2-1	.	.	TGTGCCAGCATTAATAGACGGGGCTCCTACAATGAGCAGTTCTTC	CASINRRGSYNEQFF